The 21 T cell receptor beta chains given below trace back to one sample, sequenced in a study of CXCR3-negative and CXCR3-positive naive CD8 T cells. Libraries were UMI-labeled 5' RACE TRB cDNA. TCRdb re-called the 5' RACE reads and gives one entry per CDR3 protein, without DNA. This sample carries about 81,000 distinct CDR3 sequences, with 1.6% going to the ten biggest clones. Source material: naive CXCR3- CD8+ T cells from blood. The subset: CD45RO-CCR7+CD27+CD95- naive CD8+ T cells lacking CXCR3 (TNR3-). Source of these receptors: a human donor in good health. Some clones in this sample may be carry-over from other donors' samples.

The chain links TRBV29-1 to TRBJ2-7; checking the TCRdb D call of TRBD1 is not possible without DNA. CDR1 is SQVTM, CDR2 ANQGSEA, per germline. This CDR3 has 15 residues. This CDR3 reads CSVEAAGDQSYEQYF.

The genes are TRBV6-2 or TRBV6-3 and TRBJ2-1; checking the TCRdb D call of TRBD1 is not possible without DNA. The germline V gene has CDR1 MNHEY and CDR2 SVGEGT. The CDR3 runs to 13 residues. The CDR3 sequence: CASNPGPYNEQFF.

The CDR3 loop reads CARSLREGDGYEQYF. The chain is built from TRBV7-7 and TRBJ2-7; as DNA is missing, the TRBD2 call by TCRdb cannot be tested. Germline V CDR1 and CDR2: SSHAT, FNYEAQ (reference sequence). The CDR3 runs to 15 residues.

The CDR3 spells CAISEGGLGSQGEQYF. The chain is built from TRBV10-3 and TRBJ2-7; lacking DNA, the TRBD1 call made by TCRdb goes unchecked. The CDR3 has 16 residues. Germline loops: CDR1 ENHRY, CDR2 SYGVKD.

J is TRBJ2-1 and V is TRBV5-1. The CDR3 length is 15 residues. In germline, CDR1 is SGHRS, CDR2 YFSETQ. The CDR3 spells CASSIGQVWHNEQFF. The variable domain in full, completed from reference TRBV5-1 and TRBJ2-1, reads KAGVTQTPRYLIKTRGQQVTLSCSPISGHRSVSWYQQTPGQGLQFLFEYFSETQRNKGNFPGRFSGRQFSNSRSEMNVSTLELGDSALYLCASSIGQVWHNEQFFGPGTRLTVL.

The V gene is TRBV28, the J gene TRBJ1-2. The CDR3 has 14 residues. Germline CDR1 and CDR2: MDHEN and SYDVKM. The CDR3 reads CASSLNPIYYGYTF.

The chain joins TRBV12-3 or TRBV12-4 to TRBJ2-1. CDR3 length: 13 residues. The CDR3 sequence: CASSLSRVNEQFF.

The chain's CDR3 is CASSSLGVQETQYF. V and J are TRBV7-8 and TRBJ2-5. This CDR3 region has 14 residues. Germline values: CDR1 SGHVS, CDR2 FQNEAQ.

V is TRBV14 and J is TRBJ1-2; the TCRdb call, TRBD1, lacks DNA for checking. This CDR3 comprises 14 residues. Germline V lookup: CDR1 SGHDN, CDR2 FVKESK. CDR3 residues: CASSQSLRLDGYTF. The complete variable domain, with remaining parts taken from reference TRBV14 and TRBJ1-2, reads EAGVTQFPSHSVIEKGQTVTLRCDPISGHDNLYWYRRVMGKEIKFLLHFVKESKQDESGMPNNRFLAERTGGTYSTLKVQPAELEDSGVYFCASSQSLRLDGYTFGSGTRLTVV.

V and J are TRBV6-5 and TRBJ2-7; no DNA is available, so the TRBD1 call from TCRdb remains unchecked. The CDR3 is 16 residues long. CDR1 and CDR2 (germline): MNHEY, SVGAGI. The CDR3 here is CASSYSKAPGKYEQYF.

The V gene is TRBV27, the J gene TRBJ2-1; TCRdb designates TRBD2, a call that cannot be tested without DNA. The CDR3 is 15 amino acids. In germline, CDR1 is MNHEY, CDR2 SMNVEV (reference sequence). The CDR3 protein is CASSFGLAGLLEQFF.

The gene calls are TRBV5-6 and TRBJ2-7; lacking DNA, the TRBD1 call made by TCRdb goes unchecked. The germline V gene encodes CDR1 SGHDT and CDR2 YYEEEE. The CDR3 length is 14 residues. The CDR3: CASISGTGGYEQYF.

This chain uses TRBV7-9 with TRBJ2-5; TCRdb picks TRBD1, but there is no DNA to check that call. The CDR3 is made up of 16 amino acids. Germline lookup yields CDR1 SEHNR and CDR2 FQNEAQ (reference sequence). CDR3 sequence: CASSSRAGAVQETQYF.

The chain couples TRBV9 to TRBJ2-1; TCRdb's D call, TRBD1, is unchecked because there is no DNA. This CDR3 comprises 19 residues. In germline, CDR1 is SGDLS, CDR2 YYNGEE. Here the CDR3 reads CASSVAREGDRGNYNEQFF. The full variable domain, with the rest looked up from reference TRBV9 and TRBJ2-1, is DSGVTQTPKHLITATGQRVTLRCSPRSGDLSVYWYQQSLDQGLQFLIQYYNGEERAKGNILERFSAQQFPDLHSELNLSSLELGDSALYFCASSVAREGDRGNYNEQFFGPGTRLTVL.

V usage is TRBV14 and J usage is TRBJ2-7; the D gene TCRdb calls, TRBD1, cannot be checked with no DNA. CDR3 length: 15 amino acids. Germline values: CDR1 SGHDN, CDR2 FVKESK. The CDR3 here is CASSLPGQGSDEQYF.

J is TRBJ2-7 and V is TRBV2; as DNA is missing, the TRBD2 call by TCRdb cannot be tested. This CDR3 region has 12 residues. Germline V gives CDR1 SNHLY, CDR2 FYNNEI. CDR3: CASSPTSYEQYF.

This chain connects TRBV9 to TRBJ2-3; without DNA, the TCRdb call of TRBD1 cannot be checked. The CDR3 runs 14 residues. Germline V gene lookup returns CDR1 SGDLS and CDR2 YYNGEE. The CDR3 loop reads CASSVGSRTDTQYF. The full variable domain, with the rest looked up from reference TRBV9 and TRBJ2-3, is DSGVTQTPKHLITATGQRVTLRCSPRSGDLSVYWYQQSLDQGLQFLIQYYNGEERAKGNILERFSAQQFPDLHSELNLSSLELGDSALYFCASSVGSRTDTQYFGPGTRLTVL.

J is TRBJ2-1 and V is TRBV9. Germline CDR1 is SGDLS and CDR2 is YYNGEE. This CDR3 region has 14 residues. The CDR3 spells CASSVESSYNEQFF.

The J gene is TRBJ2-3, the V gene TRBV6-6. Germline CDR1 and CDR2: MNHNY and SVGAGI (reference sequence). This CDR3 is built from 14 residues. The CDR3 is CASSRHAIGDTQYF.

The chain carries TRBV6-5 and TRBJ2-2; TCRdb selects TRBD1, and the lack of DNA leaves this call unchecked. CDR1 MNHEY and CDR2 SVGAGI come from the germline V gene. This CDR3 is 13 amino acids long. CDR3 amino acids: CASSGGPAGELFF.

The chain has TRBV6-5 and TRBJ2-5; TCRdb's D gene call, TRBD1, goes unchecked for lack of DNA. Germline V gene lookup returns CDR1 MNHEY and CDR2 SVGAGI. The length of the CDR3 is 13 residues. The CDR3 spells CASSYSWGGTQYF.